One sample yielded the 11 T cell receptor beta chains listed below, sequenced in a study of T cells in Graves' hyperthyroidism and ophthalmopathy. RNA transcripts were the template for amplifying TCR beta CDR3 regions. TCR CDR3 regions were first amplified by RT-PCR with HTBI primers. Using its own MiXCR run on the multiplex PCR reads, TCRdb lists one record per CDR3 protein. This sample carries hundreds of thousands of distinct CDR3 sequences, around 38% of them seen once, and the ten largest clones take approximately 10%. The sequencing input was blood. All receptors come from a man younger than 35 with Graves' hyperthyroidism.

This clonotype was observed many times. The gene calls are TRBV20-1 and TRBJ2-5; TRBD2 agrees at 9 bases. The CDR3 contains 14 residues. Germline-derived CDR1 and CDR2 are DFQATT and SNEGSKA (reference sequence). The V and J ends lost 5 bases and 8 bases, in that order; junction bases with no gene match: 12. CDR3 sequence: CSAQTGLAGSTQYF. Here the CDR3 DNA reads TGCAGTGCTCAGACAGGCCTAGCGGGAAGCACCCAGTACTTC.

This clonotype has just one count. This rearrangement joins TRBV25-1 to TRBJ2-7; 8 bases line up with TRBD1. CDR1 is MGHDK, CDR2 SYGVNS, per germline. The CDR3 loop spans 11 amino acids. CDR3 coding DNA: TGTGCAGATGGACAGGGAAACGAGCAGTACTTC. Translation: CADGQGNEQYF.

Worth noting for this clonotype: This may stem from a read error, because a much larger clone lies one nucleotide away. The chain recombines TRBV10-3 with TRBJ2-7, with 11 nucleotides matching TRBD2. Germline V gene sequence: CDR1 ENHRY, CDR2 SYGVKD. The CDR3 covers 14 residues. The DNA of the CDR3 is TGTGCCATCAGTGAGTCACTAGCGGGAGACGAGCGGTACTTC. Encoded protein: CAISESLAGDERYF.

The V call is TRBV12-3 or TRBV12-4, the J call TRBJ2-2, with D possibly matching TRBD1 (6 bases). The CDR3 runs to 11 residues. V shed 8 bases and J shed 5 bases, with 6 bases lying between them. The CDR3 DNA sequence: TGTGCCAGCGGACAGACCGGGGAGCTGTTTTTT. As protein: CASGQTGELFF.

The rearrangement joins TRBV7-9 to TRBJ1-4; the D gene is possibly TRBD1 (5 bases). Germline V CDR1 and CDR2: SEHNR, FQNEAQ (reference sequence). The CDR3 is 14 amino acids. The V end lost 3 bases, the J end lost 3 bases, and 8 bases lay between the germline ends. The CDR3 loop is CASSFRESNEKLFF. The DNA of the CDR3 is TGTGCCAGCAGCTTCAGGGAGTCTAATGAAAAACTGTTTTTT.

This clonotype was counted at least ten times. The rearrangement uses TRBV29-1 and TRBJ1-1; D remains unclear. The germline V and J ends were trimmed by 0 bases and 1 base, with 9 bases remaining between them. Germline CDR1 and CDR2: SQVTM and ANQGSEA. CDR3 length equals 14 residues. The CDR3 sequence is CSVEDGAGNTEAFF. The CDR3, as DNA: TGCAGCGTTGAAGATGGAGCGGGGAACACTGAAGCTTTCTTT.

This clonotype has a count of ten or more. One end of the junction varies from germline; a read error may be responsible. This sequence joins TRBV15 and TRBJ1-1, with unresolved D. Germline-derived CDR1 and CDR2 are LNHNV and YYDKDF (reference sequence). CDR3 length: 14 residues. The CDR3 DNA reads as TGTGCCACCAGCAGCTGGAGCGGGCACACTGAAACTTTCTTT. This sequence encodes CATSSWSGHTETFF.

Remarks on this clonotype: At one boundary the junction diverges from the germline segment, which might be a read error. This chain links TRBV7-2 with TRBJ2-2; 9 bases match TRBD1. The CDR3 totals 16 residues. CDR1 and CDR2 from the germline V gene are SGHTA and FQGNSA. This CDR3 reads CASSQATGGNTGELFF. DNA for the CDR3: TGCGCCAGCAGCCAAGCAACAGGGGGCAACACCGGGGAGCTGTTTTTT.

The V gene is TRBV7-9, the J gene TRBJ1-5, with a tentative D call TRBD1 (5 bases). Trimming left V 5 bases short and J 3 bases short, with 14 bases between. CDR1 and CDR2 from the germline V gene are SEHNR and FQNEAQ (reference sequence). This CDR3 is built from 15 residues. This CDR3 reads CASSIGTVVNQPQHF. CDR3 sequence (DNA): TGTGCCAGCAGCATCGGGACGGTAGTCAATCAGCCCCAGCATTTT.

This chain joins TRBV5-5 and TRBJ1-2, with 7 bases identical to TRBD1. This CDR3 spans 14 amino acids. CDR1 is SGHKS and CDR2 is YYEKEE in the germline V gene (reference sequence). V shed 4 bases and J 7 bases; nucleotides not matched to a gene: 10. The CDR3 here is CASSPGTSGGGYTF. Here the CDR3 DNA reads TGTGCCAGCAGCCCCGGGACTTCAGGGGGTGGCTACACCTTC.

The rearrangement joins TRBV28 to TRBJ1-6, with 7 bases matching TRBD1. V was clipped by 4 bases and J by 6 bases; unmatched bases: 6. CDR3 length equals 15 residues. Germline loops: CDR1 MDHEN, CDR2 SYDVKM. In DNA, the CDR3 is TGTGCCAGCAGTTCGACAGGGAAGGGTAATTCACCCCTCCACTTT. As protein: CASSSTGKGNSPLHF.